Following are 12 T cell receptor beta chains from one sample sequenced in a study of blood T cell repertoires in COVID-19. Profiling relied on immunoSEQ multiplex PCR, and the TCRdb table lists in-frame clones only, not all of them. In the table there are some 300,000 clones, 90% of which are singletons. Source material: PBMCs or T cells enriched from blood (not recorded which). These TCRs come from a young woman with acute COVID-19.

V usage is TRBV7-9 and J usage is TRBJ2-7; TRBD2 agrees at 8 bases. There are 19 residues in the CDR3. Trimming removed 3 bases from V and 0 bases from J; junction bases left unmatched: 16. Germline CDR1 and CDR2: SEHNR and FQNEAQ (reference sequence). The DNA for the CDR3 is TGTGCCAGCAGCTTGGTTGGGACTTTGCGGGAGGAGTACTCCTACGAGCAGTACTTC. Translating it yields CASSLVGTLREEYSYEQYF.

The chain couples TRBV5-1 to TRBJ1-2; D possibly corresponds to TRBD1 (5 bases). The germline CDR1 and CDR2 sequences are SGHRS and YFSETQ. Trimming cost V 2 bases and J 3 bases, with 5 bases left between them. This CDR3 is built from 12 residues. The DNA for the CDR3 is TGCGCCAGCAGCTTCAGGGACTATGGCTACACCTTC. The encoded protein is CASSFRDYGYTF. Drawing the rest from reference TRBV5-1 and TRBJ1-2, the complete variable domain is KAGVTQTPRYLIKTRGQQVTLSCSPISGHRSVSWYQQTPGQGLQFLFEYFSETQRNKGNFPGRFSGRQFSNSRSEMNVSTLELGDSALYLCASSFRDYGYTFGSGTRLTVV.

The rearrangement links TRBV15 to TRBJ1-4; no clear D. CDR1 and CDR2 (germline): LNHNV, YYDKDF (reference sequence). This CDR3 has 13 amino acids. The V and J ends lost 1 base and 12 bases respectively, with 12 bases between them. CDR3: CATSRGSVPELFF. CDR3 DNA sequence: TGTGCCACCAGCAGAGGTTCGGTCCCGGAACTGTTTTTT.

This clone is a singleton in its sample. J is TRBJ2-1 and V is TRBV7-2; the match to TRBD2 covers 13 bases. The CDR3 has 16 residues. Germline CDR1 is SGHTA and CDR2 is FQGNSA. Trimming cost V 1 base and J 9 bases; bases outside gene matches: 6. CDR3 region: CASSLVGGLAGSEQFF. The CDR3 nucleotides read TGTGCCAGCAGCTTAGTGGGGGGACTAGCGGGAAGTGAGCAGTTCTTC.

The rearrangement links TRBV15 to TRBJ2-7, with TRBD1 identical over 8 bases. This CDR3 has 15 amino acids. Germline CDR1 LNHNV, CDR2 YYDKDF (reference sequence). The V segment lost 1 base and the J segment 3 bases; nucleotides outside the gene matches: 5. The CDR3 DNA reads as TGTGCCACCAGCAGAGGGGCGACAGGGGTCTACGAGCAGTACTTC. Its translation is CATSRGATGVYEQYF.

The rearrangement links TRBV27 to TRBJ1-5, with TRBD1 as a possible D gene (5 bases). Germline V gives CDR1 MNHEY, CDR2 SMNVEV (reference sequence). The CDR3 loop spans 14 amino acids. V dropped 5 bases and J dropped 6 bases, with 14 bases sitting between them. The chain's CDR3 is CASSRSGEGQPQHF. CDR3 sequence (DNA): TGTGCCAGCAGTCGTTCGGGGGAAGGTCAGCCCCAGCATTTT.

The genes are TRBV28 and TRBJ1-3; the match to TRBD1 covers 8 bases. This CDR3 comprises 14 residues. Looked up from germline, CDR1 is MDHEN and CDR2 is SYDVKM. With V trimmed by 6 bases and J by 3 bases, 4 bases remained unmatched. The CDR3 DNA reads TGTGCCAGCAGCGGGACAGGACTTGGAAACACCATATATTTT. This encodes CASSGTGLGNTIYF.

V and J are TRBV18 and TRBJ1-3; D remains ambiguous. V lost 2 bases and J 0 bases, leaving 8 bases between the germline ends. The germline CDR1 and CDR2 sequences are KGHSH and LQKENI. The CDR3 spans 15 residues. The CDR3 reads CASSPMDYSGNTIYF. CDR3 sequence (DNA): TGTGCCAGCTCACCAATGGACTACTCTGGAAACACCATATATTTT.

The rearrangement uses TRBV7-3 and TRBJ1-3; maybe TRBD1 (5 bases). The V end was cut by 1 base, the J end by 2 bases, with 9 bases between. The CDR3 contains 15 residues. Germline V gives CDR1 SGHTA, CDR2 FQGTGA. The CDR3 DNA reads TGTGCCAGCAGCTTAAACCAAGGGGCTGGAAACACCATATATTTT. This encodes CASSLNQGAGNTIYF. The full variable domain, with the rest looked up from reference TRBV7-3 and TRBJ1-3, is GAGVSQTPSNKVTEKGKYVELRCDPISGHTALYWYRQSLGQGPEFLIYFQGTGAADDSGLPNDRFFAVRPEGSVSTLKIQRTERGDSAVYLCASSLNQGAGNTIYFGEGSWLTVV.

The chain links TRBV28 to TRBJ2-1; 11 positions match TRBD2. CDR1 is MDHEN, CDR2 SYDVKM, per germline. Trimming cost V 5 bases and J 3 bases; bases outside gene matches: 6. The CDR3 has 16 amino acids. CDR3 DNA sequence: TGTGCCAGCAGTAGTAGCGGGAGGGCCAACTACAATGAGCAGTTCTTC. Encoded protein: CASSSSGRANYNEQFF.

The chain is built from TRBV7-3 and TRBJ2-3; D gene unclear. The germline V gene has CDR1 SGHTA and CDR2 FQGTGA. This CDR3 contains 15 residues. V was clipped by 2 bases and J by 0 bases, with 9 bases between them. In DNA, the CDR3 is TGTGCCAGCAGCTTACGAGACTCGAGCACAGATACGCAGTATTTT. It yields the protein CASSLRDSSTDTQYF.

The CDR3 protein is CASSQLLAGGPGELFF. In DNA form, the CDR3 reads TGTGCCAGCAGCCAACTACTAGCGGGAGGGCCCGGGGAGCTGTTTTTT. The chain uses TRBV3-1 (or the pseudogene TRBV3-2) and TRBJ2-2; 13 positions agree with TRBD2. CDR3 length equals 16 residues. Germline trimming cut 2 bases from V and 6 bases from J; bases unmatched to any gene: 3. Germline V gives CDR1 LGHDT, CDR2 YNNKEL (reference sequence).